These T cell receptor beta chains were read from a single sample in a study of T cells after yellow fever vaccination. Each CDR3 protein is one row after TCRdb ran MiXCR on the 5' RACE reads. The data show about 340,000 distinct CDR3 sequences, 3.5% to 4.5% seen once. Sequences were derived from PBMCs, sampled 5 days after the yellow fever booster vaccination. These receptor sequences come from a man younger than 35 who received the YFV17D yellow fever vaccine. The CDR3 runs from the conserved cysteine through the conserved F or W. Each record gives: V gene, D gene, clone size, J gene, CDR3 DNA, CDR3 protein. D genes are given only for firm matches. Clone size is not always given. Where it is, it says once, few, many or a class for expanded clones.

TRBV9	NA	few	TRBJ1-1	TGTGCCAGCAGCGTATGGGGGACCCCTGGCGCTGAAGCTTTCTTT	CASSVWGTPGAEAFF
TRBV5-5	TRBD1	few	TRBJ1-1	TGTGCCAGCAGCTTGTCAGGGGGCGTTACTGAAGCTTTCTTT	CASSLSGGVTEAFF
TRBV20-1	TRBD1	few	TRBJ2-5	TGCAGTGCTCCTGGACAGGGTCCTTTATTTTTTGAGACCCAGTACTTC	CSAPGQGPLFFETQYF
TRBV5-1	NA	few	TRBJ2-3	TGCGCCAGCAGCTCGCCTGGGCAGGGAGATACGCAGTATTTT	CASSSPGQGDTQYF
TRBV12-3/TRBV12-4	TRBD1	few	TRBJ2-5	TGTGCCAGCAGCGGAACCGGGACAGGCAGGACCCAGTACTTC	CASSGTGTGRTQYF
TRBV11-2	NA	NA	TRBJ2-7	TGTGCCAGCAGCTTAGTTTTTGGGTCCCTCTACGAGCAGTACTTC	CASSLVFGSLYEQYF
TRBV12-3/TRBV12-4	NA	many	TRBJ2-6	TGTGCCAGCAGTAGGGGTGCCGGGGCCAACGTCCTGACTTTC	CASSRGAGANVLTF
TRBV6-2/TRBV6-3	NA	many	TRBJ2-2	TGTGCCAGCAGCCGCATGGGGGACACCGGGGAGCTGTTTTTT	CASSRMGDTGELFF
TRBV5-1	NA	few	TRBJ2-1	TGCGCCAGCGGGGGGGCTATCGGTGAGCAGTTCTTC	CASGGAIGEQFF
TRBV6-5	TRBD1	NA	TRBJ2-2	TGTGCCAGCAGTTACTCTGGGGACAGCGCCCCGGGGACCGGGGAGCTGTTTTTT	CASSYSGDSAPGTGELFF